One sample yielded the 19 T cell receptor beta chains listed below, sequenced in a study of blood T cell repertoires in COVID-19. TCRdb keeps only in-frame clones here, not all; method: immunoSEQ multiplex PCR. Of 350,000 to 550,000 clones detected, around nine tenths appear once; the ten largest clones hold nearly 2%. What was sequenced was PBMCs or T cells enriched from blood (not recorded which). These receptors all come from a woman between 18 and 29 years old with acute COVID-19.

The chain has TRBV28 and TRBJ2-3; 7 bases agree with TRBD2. This CDR3 contains 13 residues. From germline, CDR1 is MDHEN and CDR2 SYDVKM. Trimming cost V 2 bases and J 4 bases; bases outside gene matches: 0. CDR3 DNA sequence: TGTGCCAGCAGTTTAGCGGGAGCAGATACGCAGTATTTT. This translates into CASSLAGADTQYF. Supplemented by reference TRBV28 and TRBJ2-3, the full variable domain reads DVKVTQSSRYLVKRTGEKVFLECVQDMDHENMFWYRQDPGLGLRLIYFSYDVKMKEKGDIPEGYSVSREKKERFSLILESASTNQTSMYLCASSLAGADTQYFGPGTRLTVL.

This CDR3 reads CASSLTGTSGGAVEETQYF. For the CDR3, the DNA is TGTGCCAGCAGCCTCACCGGGACTAGCGGGGGGGCGGTCGAGGAGACCCAGTACTTC. This chain uses TRBV4-2 with TRBJ2-5, with 16 bases aligning to TRBD2. The ends lost 4 bases at V and 5 bases at J; junction bases unmatched: 13. This CDR3 has 19 amino acids. Germline V gives CDR1 LGHNA, CDR2 YNFKEQ.

The chain couples TRBV5-8 to TRBJ1-4; weak D call: TRBD1 (5 bases). The V gene lost 0 bases and the J gene lost 2 bases, with 8 bases spanning the gap. CDR3 size: 15 residues. From germline, CDR1 is SGHTS and CDR2 YDEGEE. The CDR3 region has the DNA TGTGCCAGCAGCTTGGGTAGACAGACTAATGAAAAACTGTTTTTT. Residues: CASSLGRQTNEKLFF.

This clone was picked up a small number of times. The V and J genes are TRBV4-1 and TRBJ2-1, with 10 bases aligning to TRBD2. With V trimmed by 1 base and J by 5 bases, 2 bases remained unmatched. The V gene's germline CDR1 is MGHRA and CDR2 YSYEKL. CDR3 size: 15 residues. In nucleotides, the CDR3 is TGCGCCAGCAGCCAAGCTAGCGGGGGAAACAATGAGCAGTTCTTC. The encoded protein is CASSQASGGNNEQFF.

The rearrangement uses TRBV11-2 and TRBJ2-1; 13 bases are a match to TRBD2. Germline CDR1 SGHAT, CDR2 FQNNGV. V shed 7 bases, J shed 9 bases, and the junction held 9 bases outside the gene matches. The CDR3 length is 15 residues. CDR3 protein: CASTSGTSGTSEQFF. In nucleotides, the CDR3 is TGTGCCAGCACTTCCGGGACTAGCGGGACGAGTGAGCAGTTCTTC.

The V and J genes are TRBV24-1 and TRBJ1-6; D is unresolved. The V gene lost 0 bases and the J gene lost 7 bases, with 3 bases spanning the gap. CDR1 KGHDR and CDR2 SFDVKD come from the germline V gene. The CDR3 consists of 13 residues. The CDR3 loop is CATSDLQNSPLHF. DNA for the CDR3: TGTGCCACCAGTGATTTGCAAAATTCACCCCTCCACTTT.

This chain connects TRBV12-3 or TRBV12-4 to TRBJ1-1; D remains unclear. This CDR3 comprises 13 residues. The germline V and J ends were trimmed by 3 bases and 3 bases, with 8 bases remaining between them. Here the CDR3 reads CASSFGVDTEAFF. CDR3 in DNA: TGTGCCAGCAGTTTCGGGGTAGACACTGAAGCTTTCTTT.

The chain links TRBV4-1 to TRBJ2-7, with D possibly TRBD2 on 5 matching bases. The germline V gene has CDR1 MGHRA and CDR2 YSYEKL. The CDR3 is 16 amino acids. V gave up 1 base and J gave up 2 bases, with 15 bases separating them. The CDR3 loop is CASSQASAGRTYEQYF. CDR3 in DNA: TGCGCCAGCAGCCAAGCCTCGGCGGGCCGCACCTACGAGCAGTACTTC.

The chain carries TRBV11-2 and TRBJ1-1, with no clear D. V dropped 5 bases and J dropped 1 base, with 11 bases sitting between them. Germline lookup yields CDR1 SGHAT and CDR2 FQNNGV. The CDR3 spans 14 residues. As DNA, the CDR3 is TGTGCCAGCAGCCCGCGGGCAGCGAACACTGAAGCTTTCTTT. It encodes CASSPRAANTEAFF.

The chain carries TRBV19 and TRBJ1-6; TRBD1 matches 11 bases. J lost 8 bases, V lost 5 bases, and 8 bases had no gene match. The CDR3 is 16 residues long. Germline V gene data show CDR1 as LNHDA and CDR2 as SQIVND (reference sequence). In DNA form, the CDR3 reads TGTGCCAGTAGTCCACGGGACAGGGGGTATTATTCACCCCTCCACTTT. It encodes CASSPRDRGYYSPLHF.

On this clone itself: Other DNA sequences in this specimen translate into the identical CDR3. CDR3 nucleotides: TGTGCCAGTAGCACAGGGGGAGCCACAGATACGCAGTATTTT. It specifies CASSTGGATDTQYF. The rearrangement joins TRBV19 to TRBJ2-3, with 8 nucleotides matching TRBD1. V gave up 6 bases and J gave up 2 bases; unmatched junction bases: 4. Germline-derived CDR1 and CDR2 are LNHDA and SQIVND (reference sequence). CDR3 length: 14 amino acids. The whole variable domain, remainder taken from reference TRBV19 and TRBJ2-3, is DGGITQSPKYLFRKEGQNVTLSCEQNLNHDAMYWYRQDPGQGLRLIYYSQIVNDFQKGDIAEGYSVSREKKESFPLTVTSAQKNPTAFYLCASSTGGATDTQYFGPGTRLTVL.

This sequence joins TRBV3-1 (or the pseudogene TRBV3-2) and TRBJ2-3; 11 bases are shared with TRBD2. With 4 bases clipped from V and 4 bases from J, the junction kept 4 bases outside the gene matches. CDR3 length equals 15 residues. Germline CDR1 and CDR2: LGHDT and YNNKEL (reference sequence). The CDR3 protein is CASSPLAGGADTQYF. The DNA for the CDR3 is TGTGCCAGCAGCCCGCTAGCGGGGGGTGCAGATACGCAGTATTTT.

CDR3 coding DNA: TGTGCCATCAGTGAGGGAACCGGGACAGGGGTCTACTTC. Translation gives CAISEGTGTGVYF. The V gene is TRBV10-3, the J gene TRBJ2-7; 10 nucleotides align to TRBD1. V trimming: 2 bases; J trimming: 13 bases; junction bases outside the gene matches: 8. The length of the CDR3 is 13 residues. CDR1 is ENHRY and CDR2 is SYGVKD in the germline V gene.

The rearrangement uses TRBV19 and TRBJ1-3; 9 positions agree with TRBD1. The CDR3 consists of 15 residues. Germline CDR1 and CDR2: LNHDA and SQIVND (reference sequence). The ends lost 6 bases at V and 2 bases at J; junction bases unmatched: 5. This CDR3 is CASRPGTGTGNTIYF. The DNA for the CDR3 is TGTGCCAGTAGACCCGGGACAGGGACTGGAAACACCATATATTTT.

This sequence joins TRBV5-1 and TRBJ2-7; 7 nucleotides agree with TRBD1. CDR1 and CDR2 (germline): SGHRS, YFSETQ. The CDR3 is made up of 14 amino acids. Germline trimming cut 4 bases from V and 2 bases from J; bases unmatched to any gene: 6. The CDR3, as DNA: TGCGCCAGCAGCGCCGACAGGGTCCCCTACGAGCAGTACTTC. As protein: CASSADRVPYEQYF. Full variable domain (remainder filled in from reference TRBV5-1 and TRBJ2-7): KAGVTQTPRYLIKTRGQQVTLSCSPISGHRSVSWYQQTPGQGLQFLFEYFSETQRNKGNFPGRFSGRQFSNSRSEMNVSTLELGDSALYLCASSADRVPYEQYFGPGTRLTVT.

The chain carries TRBV29-1 and TRBJ1-2; D gene unclear. The CDR3 extends over 11 amino acids. Germline CDR1 SQVTM, CDR2 ANQGSEA. The V end was cut by 0 bases, the J end by 3 bases, with 2 bases between. The CDR3, as DNA: TGCAGCGTTGAAGACGACTATGGCTACACCTTC. Its protein product is CSVEDDYGYTF.

This chain joins TRBV29-1 and TRBJ1-1; the D gene is possibly TRBD1 (6 bases). The CDR3 has 15 residues. Trimming took off 7 bases at V and 0 bases at J, with 18 bases between the two ends. Germline loops: CDR1 SQVTM, CDR2 ANQGSEA. CDR3 nucleotide sequence: TGCAGCGCCAAGTGGGGGGGCTTCATGAACACTGAAGCTTTCTTT. Translation: CSAKWGGFMNTEAFF.

The chain employs TRBV3-1 (or the pseudogene TRBV3-2) and TRBJ1-1, with D uncertain. Looked up from germline, CDR1 is LGHDT and CDR2 is YNNKEL (reference sequence). The V and J ends lost 5 bases and 1 base respectively, with 8 bases between them. The CDR3 runs to 13 residues. The CDR3 DNA sequence: TGTGCCAGCAGCTCGACTAGGAACACTGAAGCTTTCTTT. Its translation is CASSSTRNTEAFF.

The table lists this clone with a count of one. The CDR3 DNA is TGTGCCAGCAGCTGGGGGGCCGGGGAGCTGTTTTTT. It encodes CASSWGAGELFF. The V call is TRBV7-2, the J call TRBJ2-2, with D maybe TRBD2 (6 bases). Germline V lookup: CDR1 SGHTA, CDR2 FQGNSA. The CDR3 spans 12 residues. V was pared by 4 bases and J by 6 bases, with 6 bases between.